Below, one TCR beta chain is given with its context. The record originates from a study of early T cells in non-severe SARS-CoV-2 infection. CDR1 is WSHSY and CDR2 is SAAADI in the germline V gene. The CDR3 consists of 14 residues. Trimming took 7 bases from V and 3 from J; bases not matched to a gene: 5. Using its own MiXCR run on the 5' RACE reads, TCRdb lists one record per CDR3 protein. The data contain some 60,000 distinct CDR3 sequences, roughly 12% of them seen just once; the ten biggest clones take up 2.9%. The source material was whole blood. The source of this sequence is an adult who was a healthcare worker with PCR-confirmed SARS-CoV-2 infection or an uninfected control (not recorded which). The rearrangement joins TRBV10-2 to TRBJ2-3, with 9 positions matching TRBD2. CDR3 sequence reads: CASKPGLATDTQYF. CDR3 DNA: TGCGCCAGCAAACCCGGACTAGCGACAGATACGCAGTATTTT.